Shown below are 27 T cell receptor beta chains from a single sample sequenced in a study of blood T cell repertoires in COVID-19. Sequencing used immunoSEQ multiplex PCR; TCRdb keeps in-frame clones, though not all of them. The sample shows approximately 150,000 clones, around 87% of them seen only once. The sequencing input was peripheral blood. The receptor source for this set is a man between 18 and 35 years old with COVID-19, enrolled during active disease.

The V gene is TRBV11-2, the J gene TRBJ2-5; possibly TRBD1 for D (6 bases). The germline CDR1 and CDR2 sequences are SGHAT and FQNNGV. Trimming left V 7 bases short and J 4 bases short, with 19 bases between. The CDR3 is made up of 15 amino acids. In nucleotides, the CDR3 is TGTGCCAGCAACATAATAGGGGGTTCTGGAGAGACCCAGTACTTC. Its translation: CASNIIGGSGETQYF.

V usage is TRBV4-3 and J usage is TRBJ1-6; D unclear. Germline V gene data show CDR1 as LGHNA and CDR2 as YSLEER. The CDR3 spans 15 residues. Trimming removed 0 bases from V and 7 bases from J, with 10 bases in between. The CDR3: CASSQDPTVNSPLHF. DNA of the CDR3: TGCGCCAGCAGCCAAGATCCCACGGTCAATTCACCCCTCCACTTT.

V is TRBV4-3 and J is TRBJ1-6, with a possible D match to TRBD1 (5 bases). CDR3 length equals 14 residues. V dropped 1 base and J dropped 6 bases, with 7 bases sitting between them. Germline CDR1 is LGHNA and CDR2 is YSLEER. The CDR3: CASSQVQGNSPLHF. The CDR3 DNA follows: TGCGCCAGCAGCCAAGTGCAGGGTAATTCACCCCTCCACTTT.

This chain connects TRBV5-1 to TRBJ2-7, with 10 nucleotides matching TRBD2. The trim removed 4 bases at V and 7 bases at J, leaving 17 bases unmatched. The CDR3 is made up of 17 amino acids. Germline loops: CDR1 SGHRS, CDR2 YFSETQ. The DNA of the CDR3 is TGCGCCAGCAGCCCCCCGACCGGCCTAGCGGGAGCTGGGGAGCAGTACTTC. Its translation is CASSPPTGLAGAGEQYF.

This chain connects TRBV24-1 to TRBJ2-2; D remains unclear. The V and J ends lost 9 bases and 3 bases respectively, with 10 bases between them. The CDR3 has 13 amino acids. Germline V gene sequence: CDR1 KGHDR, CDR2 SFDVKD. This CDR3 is CATVSVYTGELFF. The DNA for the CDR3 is TGTGCCACCGTCTCCGTATACACCGGGGAGCTGTTTTTT.

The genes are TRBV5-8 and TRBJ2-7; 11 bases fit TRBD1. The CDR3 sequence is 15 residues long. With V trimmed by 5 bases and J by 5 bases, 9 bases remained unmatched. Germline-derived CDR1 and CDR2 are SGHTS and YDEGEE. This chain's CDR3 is CASSFWTGGPNEQYF. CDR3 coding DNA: TGTGCCAGCAGTTTCTGGACAGGGGGCCCCAACGAGCAGTACTTC.

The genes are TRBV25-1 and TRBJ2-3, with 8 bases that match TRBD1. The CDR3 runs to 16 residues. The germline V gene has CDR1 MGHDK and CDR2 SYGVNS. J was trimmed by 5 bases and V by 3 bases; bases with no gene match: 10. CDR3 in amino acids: CASSDRRTGRIDTQYF. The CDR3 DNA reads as TGTGCCAGCAGTGACAGGCGGACAGGGAGGATAGATACGCAGTATTTT.

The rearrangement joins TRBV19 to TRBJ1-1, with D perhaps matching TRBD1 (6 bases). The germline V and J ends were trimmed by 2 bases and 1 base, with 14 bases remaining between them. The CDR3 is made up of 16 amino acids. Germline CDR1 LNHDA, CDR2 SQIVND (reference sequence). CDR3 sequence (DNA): TGTGCCAGTAGTATAAGGACAGAACATACGAACACTGAAGCTTTCTTT. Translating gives CASSIRTEHTNTEAFF. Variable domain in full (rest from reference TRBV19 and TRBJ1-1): DGGITQSPKYLFRKEGQNVTLSCEQNLNHDAMYWYRQDPGQGLRLIYYSQIVNDFQKGDIAEGYSVSREKKESFPLTVTSAQKNPTAFYLCASSIRTEHTNTEAFFGQGTRLTVV.

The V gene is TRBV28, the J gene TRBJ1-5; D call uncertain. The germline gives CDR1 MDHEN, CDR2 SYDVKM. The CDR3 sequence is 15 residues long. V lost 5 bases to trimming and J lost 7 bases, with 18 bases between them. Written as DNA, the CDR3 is TGTGCCAGCAGTACTCTGGCACTAGGTGGGCAGCCCCAGCATTTT. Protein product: CASSTLALGGQPQHF.

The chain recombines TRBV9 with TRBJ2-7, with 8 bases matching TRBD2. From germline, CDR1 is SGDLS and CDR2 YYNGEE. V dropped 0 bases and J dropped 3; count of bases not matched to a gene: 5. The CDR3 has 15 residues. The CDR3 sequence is CASSVGTSHDYEQYF. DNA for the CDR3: TGTGCCAGCAGCGTAGGGACTAGCCACGACTACGAGCAGTACTTC.

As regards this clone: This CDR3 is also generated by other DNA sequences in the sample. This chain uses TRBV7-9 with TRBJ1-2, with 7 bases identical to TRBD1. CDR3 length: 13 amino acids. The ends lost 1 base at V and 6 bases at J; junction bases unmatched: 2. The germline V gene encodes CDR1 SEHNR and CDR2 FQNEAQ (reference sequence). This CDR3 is CASSLDRGHGYTF. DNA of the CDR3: TGTGCCAGCAGCTTAGACAGGGGTCATGGCTACACCTTC.

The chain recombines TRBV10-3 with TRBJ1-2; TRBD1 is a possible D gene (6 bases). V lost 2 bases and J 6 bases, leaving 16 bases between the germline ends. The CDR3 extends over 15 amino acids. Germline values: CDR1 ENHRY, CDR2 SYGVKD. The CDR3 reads CAISEMAGATDGYTF. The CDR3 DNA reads TGTGCCATCAGTGAGATGGCGGGGGCAACGGATGGCTACACCTTC.

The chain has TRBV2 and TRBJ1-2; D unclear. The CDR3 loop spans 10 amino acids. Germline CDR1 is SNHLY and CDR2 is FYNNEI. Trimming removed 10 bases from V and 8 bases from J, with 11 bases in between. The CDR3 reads CATALQGYTF. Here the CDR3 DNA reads TGTGCCACCGCCCTCCAGGGCTACACCTTC.

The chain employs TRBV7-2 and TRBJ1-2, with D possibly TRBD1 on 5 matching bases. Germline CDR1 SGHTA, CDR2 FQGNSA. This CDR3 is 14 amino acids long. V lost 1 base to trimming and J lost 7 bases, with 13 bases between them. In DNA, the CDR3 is TGTGCCAGCAGCTTAGAAAGGGGAATTGGTGGCTACACCTTC. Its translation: CASSLERGIGGYTF.

The CDR3 protein is CASSNYGGRDHNEQFF. DNA of the CDR3: TGTGCCAGCAGCAATTATGGCGGGAGAGATCACAATGAGCAGTTCTTC. The chain combines TRBV21-1 with TRBJ2-1; TRBD2 is taken as the D call from the table, unchecked against the DNA. TRBV21-1 represents a pseudogene. There are 16 residues in the CDR3.

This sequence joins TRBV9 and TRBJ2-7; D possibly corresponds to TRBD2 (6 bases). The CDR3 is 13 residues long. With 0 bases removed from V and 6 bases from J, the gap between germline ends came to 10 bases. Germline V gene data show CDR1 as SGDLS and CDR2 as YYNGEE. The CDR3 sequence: CASSVEVGGEQYF. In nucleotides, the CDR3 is TGTGCCAGCAGCGTAGAAGTGGGAGGCGAGCAGTACTTC.

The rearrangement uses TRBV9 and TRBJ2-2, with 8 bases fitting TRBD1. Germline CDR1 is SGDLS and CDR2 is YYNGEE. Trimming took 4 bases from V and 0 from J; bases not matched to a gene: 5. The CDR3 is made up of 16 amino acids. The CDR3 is CASSTWTGSNTGELFF. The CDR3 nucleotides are TGTGCCAGCAGCACCTGGACAGGGTCGAACACCGGGGAGCTGTTTTTT.

For the CDR3, the DNA is TGTGCCAGCAGTTTCCCCCGGCGTAGGGGTTCCATTGAGCAGTTCTTC. This gives the protein CASSFPRRRGSIEQFF. The genes are TRBV28 and TRBJ2-1, with D perhaps TRBD1 (5 bases). V lost 3 bases and J 9 bases, leaving 21 bases between the germline ends. Germline lookup yields CDR1 MDHEN and CDR2 SYDVKM. The CDR3 is made up of 16 amino acids.

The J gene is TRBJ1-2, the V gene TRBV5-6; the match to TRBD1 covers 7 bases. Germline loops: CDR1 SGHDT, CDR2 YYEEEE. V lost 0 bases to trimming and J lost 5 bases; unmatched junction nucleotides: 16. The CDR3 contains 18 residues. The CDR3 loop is CASSLEGLGQDLGYGYTF. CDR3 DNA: TGTGCCAGCAGCTTGGAGGGATTAGGACAGGACCTTGGGTATGGCTACACCTTC.

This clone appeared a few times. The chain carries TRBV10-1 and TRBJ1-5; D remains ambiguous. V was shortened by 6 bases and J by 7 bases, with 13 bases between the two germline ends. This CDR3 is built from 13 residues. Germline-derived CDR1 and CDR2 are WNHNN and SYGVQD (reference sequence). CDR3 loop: CASRHIQCQPQHF. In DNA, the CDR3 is TGCGCCAGCAGACACATTCAGTGCCAGCCCCAGCATTTT.

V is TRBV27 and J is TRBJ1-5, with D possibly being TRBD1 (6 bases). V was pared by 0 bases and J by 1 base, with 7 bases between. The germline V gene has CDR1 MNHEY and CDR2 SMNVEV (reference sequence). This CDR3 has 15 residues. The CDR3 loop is CASSLSGQSNQPQHF. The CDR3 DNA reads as TGTGCCAGCAGTTTATCGGGACAAAGCAATCAGCCCCAGCATTTT.

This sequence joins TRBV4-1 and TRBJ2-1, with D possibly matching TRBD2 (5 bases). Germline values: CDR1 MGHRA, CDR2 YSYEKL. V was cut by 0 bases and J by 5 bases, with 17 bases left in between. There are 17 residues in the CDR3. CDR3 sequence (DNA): TGCGCCAGCAGCCAAGATCCCTTTAGCGCCGCCGACAATGAGCAGTTCTTC. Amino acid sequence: CASSQDPFSAADNEQFF.

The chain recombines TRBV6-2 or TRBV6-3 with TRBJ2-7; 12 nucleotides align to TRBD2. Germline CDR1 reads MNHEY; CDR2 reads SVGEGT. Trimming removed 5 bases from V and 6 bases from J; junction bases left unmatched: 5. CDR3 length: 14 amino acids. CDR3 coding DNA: TGTGCCAGCAGTCTCCGACTAGCGGGAGCCGAGCAGTACTTC. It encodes CASSLRLAGAEQYF.

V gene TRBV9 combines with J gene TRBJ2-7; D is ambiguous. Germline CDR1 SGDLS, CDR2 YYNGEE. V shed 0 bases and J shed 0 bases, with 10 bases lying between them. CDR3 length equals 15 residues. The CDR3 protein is CASSVGQDSSYEQYF. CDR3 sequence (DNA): TGTGCCAGCAGCGTAGGGCAGGATAGCTCCTACGAGCAGTACTTC.

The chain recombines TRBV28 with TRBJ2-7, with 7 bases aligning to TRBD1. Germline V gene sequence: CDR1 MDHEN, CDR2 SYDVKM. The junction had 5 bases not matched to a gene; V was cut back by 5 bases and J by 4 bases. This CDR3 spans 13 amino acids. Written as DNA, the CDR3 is TGTGCCAGCAGTGGGACAGCCATTTACGAGCAGTACTTC. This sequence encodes CASSGTAIYEQYF.

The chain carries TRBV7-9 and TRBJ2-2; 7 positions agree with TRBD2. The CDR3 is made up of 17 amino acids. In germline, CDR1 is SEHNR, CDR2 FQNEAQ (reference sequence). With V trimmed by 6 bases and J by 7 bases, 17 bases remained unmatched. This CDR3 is CASSLSTTREIIGELFF. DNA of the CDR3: TGTGCCAGCAGTCTATCGACCACGCGGGAGATCATCGGGGAGCTGTTTTTT. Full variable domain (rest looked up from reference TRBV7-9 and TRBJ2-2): DTGVSQNPRHKITKRGQNVTFRCDPISEHNRLYWYRQTLGQGPEFLTYFQNEAQLEKSRLLSDRFSAERPKGSFSTLEIQRTEQGDSAMYLCASSLSTTREIIGELFFGEGSRLTVL.

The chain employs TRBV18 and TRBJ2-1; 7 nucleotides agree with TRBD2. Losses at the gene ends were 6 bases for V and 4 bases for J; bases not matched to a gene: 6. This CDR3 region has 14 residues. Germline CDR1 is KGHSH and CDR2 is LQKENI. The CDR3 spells CASSGTILYNEQFF. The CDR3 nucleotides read TGTGCCAGCTCCGGGACTATCCTATACAATGAGCAGTTCTTC.